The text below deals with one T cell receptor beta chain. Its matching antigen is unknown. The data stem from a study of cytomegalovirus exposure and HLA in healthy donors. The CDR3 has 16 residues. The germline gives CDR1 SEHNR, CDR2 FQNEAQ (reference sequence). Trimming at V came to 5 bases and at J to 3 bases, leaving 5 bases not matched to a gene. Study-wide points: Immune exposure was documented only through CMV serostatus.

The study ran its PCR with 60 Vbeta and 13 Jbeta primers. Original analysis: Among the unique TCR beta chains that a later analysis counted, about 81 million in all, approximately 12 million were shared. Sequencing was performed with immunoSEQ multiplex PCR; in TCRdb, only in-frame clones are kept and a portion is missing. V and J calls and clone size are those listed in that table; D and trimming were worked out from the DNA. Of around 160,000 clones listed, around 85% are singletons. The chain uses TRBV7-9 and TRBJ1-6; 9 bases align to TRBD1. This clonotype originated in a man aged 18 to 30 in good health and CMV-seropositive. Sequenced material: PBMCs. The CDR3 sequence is CASSQGQGIYNSPLHF. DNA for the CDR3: TGTGCCAGCAGCCAGGGACAGGGTATCTATAATTCACCCCTCCACTTT.